Presented here are 18 T cell receptor beta chains from one specimen sequenced in a study of cytomegalovirus exposure and HLA in healthy donors. PCR primers comprised 60 Vbeta and 13 Jbeta primers. Sequencing used immunoSEQ multiplex PCR; TCRdb keeps in-frame clones, though not all of them. The sample carries 65,000 to 75,000 clones, about 80% recorded once. What was sequenced was PBMCs. The origin of the receptors is a man between 45 and 60 years old in good health and CMV-seronegative.

The CDR3 nucleotides read TGTGCCAGCAGTTTCTTAGACAGCTTAGGAGTTTCTCAGCCCCAGCATTTT. It codes for CASSFLDSLGVSQPQHF. The chain has TRBV28 and TRBJ1-5; possibly TRBD1 for D (5 bases). Per the germline V gene, CDR1 is MDHEN and CDR2 is SYDVKM. The V end was cut by 3 bases, the J end by 6 bases, with 21 bases between. The CDR3 totals 17 residues. The entire variable domain, with the rest obtained from reference TRBV28 and TRBJ1-5, is as follows: DVKVTQSSRYLVKRTGEKVFLECVQDMDHENMFWYRQDPGLGLRLIYFSYDVKMKEKGDIPEGYSVSREKKERFSLILESASTNQTSMYLCASSFLDSLGVSQPQHFGDGTRLSIL.

The chain has TRBV27 and TRBJ1-4, with 9 positions matching TRBD1. The CDR3 spans 15 residues. V shed 4 bases and J 5 bases; nucleotides not matched to a gene: 5. Germline V gene sequence: CDR1 MNHEY, CDR2 SMNVEV (reference sequence). CDR3 protein: CASSSAGTGNEKLFF. CDR3 in DNA: TGTGCCAGCAGTTCCGCCGGGACAGGGAATGAAAAACTGTTTTTT.

The chain is built from TRBV11-2 and TRBJ2-3; 10 bases line up with TRBD2. There are 16 residues in the CDR3. The germline CDR1 and CDR2 sequences are SGHAT and FQNNGV. V lost 5 bases to trimming and J lost 5 bases; unmatched junction nucleotides: 10. CDR3 loop: CASSPLGAGGVDTQYF. CDR3 nucleotides: TGTGCCAGCAGCCCTCTTGGAGCGGGAGGGGTAGATACGCAGTATTTT.

V gene TRBV4-3 combines with J gene TRBJ2-7, with TRBD2 matching over 8 bases. Germline V gene sequence: CDR1 LGHNA, CDR2 YSLEER. The CDR3 totals 14 residues. V lost 1 base, J lost 4 bases, and 3 bases stayed unmatched. For the CDR3, the DNA is TGCGCCAGCAGCCAAGCTAGCGGGCCATACGAGCAGTACTTC. Translation gives CASSQASGPYEQYF.

The CDR3 here is CASSLSRGPSYEQYF. The CDR3 nucleotides are TGTGCCAGCAGTTTATCCAGGGGGCCTTCCTACGAGCAGTACTTC. The chain joins TRBV27 to TRBJ2-7; 8 bases align to TRBD1. CDR3 length: 15 residues. Looked up from germline, CDR1 is MNHEY and CDR2 is SMNVEV (reference sequence). The ends lost 0 bases at V and 1 base at J; junction bases unmatched: 2.

CDR3 sequence (DNA): TGTGCCTTGGGGGGAGATGGGGCCAACGTCCTGACTTTC. Protein product: CALGGDGANVLTF. J is TRBJ2-6 and V is TRBV10-3, with D possibly being TRBD2 (6 bases). The CDR3 length is 13 residues. Germline-derived CDR1 and CDR2 are ENHRY and SYGVKD. Between the trimmed V and J ends, which lost 11 bases and 3 bases, there was a span of 11 bases.

This chain links TRBV4-3 with TRBJ1-2, with D possibly matching TRBD1 (5 bases). Trimming pared 4 bases from V and 3 bases from J, leaving 15 bases between. This CDR3 has 15 amino acids. Germline lookup yields CDR1 LGHNA and CDR2 YSLEER. The CDR3 coding sequence is TGCGCCAGCAGCCCCAGCAGGGTGGCCGACTATGGCTACACCTTC. It codes for CASSPSRVADYGYTF.

The chain links TRBV6-6 to TRBJ1-1; unclear D gene. The germline V gene has CDR1 MNHNY and CDR2 SVGAGI (reference sequence). V lost 7 bases and J lost 1, with 10 bases in between. The CDR3 loop spans 13 amino acids. As DNA, the CDR3 is TGTGCCAGCACCTTTAGCGAGAACACTGAAGCTTTCTTT. The encoded protein is CASTFSENTEAFF.

The chain couples TRBV28 to TRBJ2-7; 8 bases agree with TRBD2. The CDR3 is made up of 15 amino acids. Germline V gene sequence: CDR1 MDHEN, CDR2 SYDVKM. V gave up 8 bases and J gave up 2 bases; unmatched junction bases: 11. DNA of the CDR3: TGTGCCAGCCAAAGCATCGGGACTAGAGCCTACGAGCAGTACTTC. Protein product: CASQSIGTRAYEQYF.

The rearrangement links TRBV4-1 to TRBJ2-7; 10 nucleotides line up with TRBD1. V lost 2 bases and J lost 7; bases outside the gene matches: 8. Looked up from germline, CDR1 is MGHRA and CDR2 is YSYEKL. The CDR3 runs 15 residues. CDR3 nucleotide sequence: TGCGCCAGCAGCCAAACCGGGACAGGGGCTGGTGAGCAGTACTTC. Translating gives CASSQTGTGAGEQYF.

This sequence joins TRBV2 and TRBJ1-5; D unclear. The CDR3 length is 12 residues. Germline CDR1 reads SNHLY; CDR2 reads FYNNEI. V was trimmed by 7 bases and J by 5 bases, leaving 9 bases between them. CDR3 protein: CASNGEYQPQHF. The DNA for the CDR3 is TGTGCCAGCAACGGGGAGTATCAGCCCCAGCATTTT.

This clone was detected only a few times. This chain joins TRBV7-9 and TRBJ1-6; D ambiguous. Trimming shortened V by 4 bases and J by 11 bases, and 12 bases separated the two germline ends. CDR1 is SEHNR and CDR2 is FQNEAQ in the germline V gene (reference sequence). The CDR3 is made up of 13 amino acids. CDR3 bases: TGTGCCAGCAGCTCAGGCTTGGAGGCACCCCTCCACTTT. It is translated as CASSSGLEAPLHF.

V and J are TRBV6-6 and TRBJ2-5; TRBD2 matches at 14 bases. CDR3 length equals 16 residues. Germline CDR1 MNHNY, CDR2 SVGAGI (reference sequence). V lost 6 bases to trimming and J lost 4 bases; unmatched junction nucleotides: 7. The CDR3 sequence is CASRRGLAGAVETQYF. CDR3 in DNA: TGTGCCAGCAGAAGGGGACTAGCGGGAGCAGTAGAGACCCAGTACTTC.

V and J are TRBV30 and TRBJ2-7; perhaps TRBD1 as D (6 bases). Trimming removed 4 bases from V and 4 bases from J, with 14 bases in between. The CDR3 extends over 13 amino acids. Germline assignment: CDR1 GTSNPN and CDR2 SVGIG (reference sequence). CDR3 residues: CAWNRDKDYEQYF. The CDR3 bases are TGTGCCTGGAATCGGGACAAGGATTACGAGCAGTACTTC.

CDR3 residues: CASSEEAGLYGYTF. CDR3 bases: TGTGCCAGCAGTGAAGAGGCAGGACTCTATGGCTACACCTTC. The rearrangement uses TRBV2 and TRBJ1-2, with D unclear. Germline V CDR1 and CDR2: SNHLY, FYNNEI. Deletions cut 1 base from V and 4 bases from J, with 10 bases between. This CDR3 contains 14 residues.

The chain combines TRBV7-9 with TRBJ1-3; D ambiguous. The CDR3 is made up of 13 amino acids. Germline V gene data show CDR1 as SEHNR and CDR2 as FQNEAQ (reference sequence). The germline V and J ends were trimmed by 6 bases and 0 bases, with 6 bases remaining between them. CDR3 amino acids: CASSWSSGNTIYF. The CDR3 nucleotides are TGTGCCAGCAGTTGGAGCTCTGGAAACACCATATATTTT.

The chain links TRBV28 to TRBJ1-2; 7 nucleotides match TRBD1. The CDR3 runs to 13 residues. Per germline, CDR1 MDHEN and CDR2 SYDVKM. Trimming removed 3 bases from V and 4 bases from J; junction bases left unmatched: 2. This chain's CDR3 is CASSFRDSYGYTF. Here the CDR3 DNA reads TGTGCCAGCAGTTTTCGGGACAGCTATGGCTACACCTTC.

The gene calls are TRBV4-2 and TRBJ2-1, with 9 bases that match TRBD2. CDR1 LGHNA and CDR2 YNFKEQ come from the germline V gene. With 1 base clipped from V and 12 bases from J, the junction kept 16 bases outside the gene matches. This CDR3 is 17 amino acids long. CDR3 DNA: TGTGCCAGCAGCCAAGGTCCTAGCGGGGTGGTTATAGGTGTGCAGTTCTTC. It codes for CASSQGPSGVVIGVQFF.